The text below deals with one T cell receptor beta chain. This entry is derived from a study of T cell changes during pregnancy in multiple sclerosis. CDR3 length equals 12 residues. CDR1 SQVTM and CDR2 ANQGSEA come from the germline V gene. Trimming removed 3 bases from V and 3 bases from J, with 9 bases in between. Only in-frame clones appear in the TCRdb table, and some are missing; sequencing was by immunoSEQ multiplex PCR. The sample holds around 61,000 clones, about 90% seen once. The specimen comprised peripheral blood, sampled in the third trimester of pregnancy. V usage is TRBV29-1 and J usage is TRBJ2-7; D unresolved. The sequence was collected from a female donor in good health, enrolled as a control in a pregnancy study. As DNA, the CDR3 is TGCAGCGTTGACTCAGGCAGCTACGAGCAGTACTTC. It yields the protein CSVDSGSYEQYF.